One sample yielded the 23 T cell receptor beta chains listed below, sequenced in a study of cytomegalovirus exposure and HLA in healthy donors. Primers for the PCR totalled 60 Vbeta and 13 Jbeta. Some clones are missing from TCRdb's copy, which holds only in-frame ones; the method was immunoSEQ multiplex PCR. The top ten clones hold around 8.6% of a sample with a few hundred thousand clones, around 81% of them seen once. What was sequenced was PBMCs. These receptors came from a woman aged 60-70 years in good health and CMV-seropositive.

This chain uses TRBV19 with TRBJ1-1; the match to TRBD1 covers 7 bases. Trimming took 3 bases from V and 2 from J; bases not matched to a gene: 9. From germline, CDR1 is LNHDA and CDR2 SQIVND (reference sequence). This CDR3 has 16 amino acids. The CDR3 DNA reads TGTGCCAGTAGTATTGGGACAGCGGAACTAAACACTGAAGCTTTCTTT. Residues: CASSIGTAELNTEAFF.

V and J are TRBV14 and TRBJ2-1, with 13 bases aligning to TRBD2. The CDR3 sequence is 20 residues long. Unmatched junction bases numbered 23, after V lost 5 bases and J lost 10 bases. The germline V gene encodes CDR1 SGHDN and CDR2 FVKESK. The CDR3 DNA reads TGTGCCAGCAGCGCGCTTGGGGCAGCCGGTGGACTAGCGGGGGCCTCCGAGCAGTTCTTC. This gives the protein CASSALGAAGGLAGASEQFF.

The rearrangement uses TRBV9 and TRBJ2-1, with 7 bases matching TRBD2. The J segment lost 7 bases and the V segment lost 0 bases, leaving 7 bases of the junction unmatched. The CDR3 spans 15 residues. The germline V gene has CDR1 SGDLS and CDR2 YYNGEE. Written as DNA, the CDR3 is TGTGCCAGCAGCGTAGTTGCAGGACTAGGTAATGAGCAGTTCTTC. Protein sequence: CASSVVAGLGNEQFF.

The chain combines TRBV4-1 with TRBJ2-5; 8 bases fit TRBD2. The junction had 8 bases not matched to a gene; V was cut back by 3 bases and J by 5 bases. This CDR3 is built from 15 residues. Germline V gene data show CDR1 as MGHRA and CDR2 as YSYEKL. CDR3 region: CASSQRGAGKETQYF. In nucleotides, the CDR3 is TGCGCCAGCAGCCAGCGGGGGGCGGGCAAGGAGACCCAGTACTTC.

This clone came up once. The chain couples TRBV5-1 to TRBJ1-2; perhaps TRBD1 as D (5 bases). CDR3 length: 13 residues. The V gene's germline CDR1 is SGHRS and CDR2 YFSETQ. V shed 8 bases and J shed 1 base, with 12 bases lying between them. The CDR3 region has the DNA TGCGCCAGTGGGGACTCCGATAACTATGGCTACACCTTC. Encoded protein: CASGDSDNYGYTF.

This clone was seen more than once but under ten times. CDR3 amino acids: CASSLTDEQYF. The CDR3 bases are TGCGCCAGCAGCTTGACGGACGAGCAGTACTTC. This chain connects TRBV5-1 to TRBJ2-7; no definite D call. CDR3 length: 11 residues. The V and J ends lost 1 base and 5 bases respectively, with 4 bases between them. Germline V lookup: CDR1 SGHRS, CDR2 YFSETQ.

The chain carries TRBV7-9 and TRBJ2-1; 9 nucleotides agree with TRBD2. There are 17 residues in the CDR3. Germline V CDR1 and CDR2: SEHNR, FQNEAQ (reference sequence). The V segment lost 0 bases and the J segment 4 bases; nucleotides outside the gene matches: 7. DNA of the CDR3: TGTGCCAGCAGCTTAGCTCTTGGACTAGCGATATACAATGAGCAGTTCTTC. Protein product: CASSLALGLAIYNEQFF.

The chain carries TRBV29-1 and TRBJ1-5, with 12 bases lining up with TRBD1. CDR1 and CDR2 from the germline V gene are SQVTM and ANQGSEA. The J segment lost 5 bases and the V segment lost 4 bases, leaving 0 bases of the junction unmatched. This CDR3 comprises 13 residues. The CDR3 DNA reads as TGCAGCGTTGGGGACAGGGGGCATCAGCCCCAGCATTTT. Protein sequence: CSVGDRGHQPQHF.

The chain couples TRBV5-1 to TRBJ2-2; 7 bases align to TRBD2. Germline V lookup: CDR1 SGHRS, CDR2 YFSETQ. Unmatched junction bases numbered 6, after V lost 3 bases and J lost 7 bases. The CDR3 length is 14 residues. Here the CDR3 DNA reads TGCGCCAGCAGCTACCGGGAGGTTGGCGGGGAGCTGTTTTTT. Its translation is CASSYREVGGELFF.

The V and J genes are TRBV19 and TRBJ2-5; maybe TRBD2 (5 bases). The germline V gene has CDR1 LNHDA and CDR2 SQIVND (reference sequence). V lost 0 bases and J lost 4, with 15 bases in between. There are 16 residues in the CDR3. The CDR3 region is CASSIEAAGRGETQYF. The CDR3 DNA reads TGTGCCAGTAGTATAGAAGCAGCAGGCCGGGGAGAGACCCAGTACTTC.

The chain recombines TRBV4-1 with TRBJ1-5, with D possibly TRBD1 on 6 matching bases. Trimming removed 1 base from V and 0 bases from J, with 16 bases in between. The CDR3 is 18 amino acids. Germline CDR1 and CDR2: MGHRA and YSYEKL. For the CDR3, the DNA is TGCGCCAGCAGCCAAGTTTTACAGGGACGGATTAGCAATCAGCCCCAGCATTTT. Translating gives CASSQVLQGRISNQPQHF.

The chain combines TRBV6-5 with TRBJ1-5; 10 bases align to TRBD1. V dropped 6 bases and J dropped 3; count of bases not matched to a gene: 5. Germline assignment: CDR1 MNHEY and CDR2 SVGAGI. The CDR3 has 15 amino acids. The CDR3 spells CASRDGTGVNQPQHF. For the CDR3, the DNA is TGTGCCAGCAGAGACGGGACAGGGGTCAATCAGCCCCAGCATTTT.

This clone was detected once. The rearrangement uses TRBV6-4 and TRBJ2-1, with a possible D match to TRBD2 (7 bases). The CDR3 totals 13 residues. Deletions cut 4 bases from V and 9 bases from J, with 13 bases between. The V gene's germline CDR1 is MRHNA and CDR2 SNTAGT. The chain's CDR3 is CASSAGGGLEQFF. CDR3 DNA sequence: TGTGCCAGCAGTGCTGGGGGGGGGCTTGAGCAGTTCTTC.

The table lists this clone with a few counts. In DNA, the CDR3 is TGCGCCAGCAGCCTAAGTTGGGAGACCCAGTACTTC. Protein product: CASSLSWETQYF. This chain uses TRBV5-1 with TRBJ2-5, with D hard to call. V dropped 4 bases and J dropped 5 bases, with 9 bases sitting between them. This CDR3 contains 12 residues. Germline CDR1 is SGHRS and CDR2 is YFSETQ.

The chain has TRBV5-6 and TRBJ2-1; 11 bases agree with TRBD1. CDR3 size: 16 residues. V shed 0 bases and J 9 bases; nucleotides not matched to a gene: 8. Germline V gives CDR1 SGHDT, CDR2 YYEEEE. This CDR3 reads CASSLAPDRGQGEQFF. The DNA for the CDR3 is TGTGCCAGCAGCTTGGCTCCGGACAGGGGGCAGGGTGAGCAGTTCTTC.

The chain is built from TRBV19 and TRBJ2-1; TRBD2 aligns across 15 bases. The V and J ends lost 6 bases and 9 bases, in that order; junction bases with no gene match: 12. The V gene's germline CDR1 is LNHDA and CDR2 SQIVND (reference sequence). This CDR3 is built from 17 residues. The CDR3: CASRKPGLAGGPGEQFF. The CDR3 DNA reads TGTGCCAGTAGAAAACCGGGACTAGCGGGAGGCCCGGGTGAGCAGTTCTTC. Full variable domain (remainder filled in from reference TRBV19 and TRBJ2-1): DGGITQSPKYLFRKEGQNVTLSCEQNLNHDAMYWYRQDPGQGLRLIYYSQIVNDFQKGDIAEGYSVSREKKESFPLTVTSAQKNPTAFYLCASRKPGLAGGPGEQFFGPGTRLTVL.

Written as DNA, the CDR3 is TGTGCCAGTAGTGAGGTGGCAGCAGTGCCCCAGCATTTT. It specifies CASSEVAAVPQHF. This chain uses TRBV19 with TRBJ1-5; D gene unclear. The CDR3 loop spans 13 amino acids. With 5 bases removed from V and 9 bases from J, the gap between germline ends came to 14 bases. Germline loops: CDR1 LNHDA, CDR2 SQIVND (reference sequence).

This clone was seen a single time. The chain couples TRBV27 to TRBJ1-5, with D unclear. The germline V gene has CDR1 MNHEY and CDR2 SMNVEV (reference sequence). This CDR3 contains 15 residues. Trimming stripped 6 bases from V and 0 bases from J, with 12 bases between. In DNA form, the CDR3 reads TGTGCCAGCAGCGGCAGACTCAATAGCAATCAGCCCCAGCATTTT. It encodes CASSGRLNSNQPQHF.

V gene TRBV20-1 combines with J gene TRBJ2-7, with D hard to call. V lost 4 bases and J 3 bases, leaving 7 bases between the germline ends. The CDR3 consists of 11 residues. Germline CDR1 is DFQATT and CDR2 is SNEGSKA (reference sequence). CDR3 in amino acids: CSAMFGYEQYF. In DNA form, the CDR3 reads TGCAGTGCTATGTTCGGCTACGAGCAGTACTTC.

CDR3: CASTPHGSTDTQYF. The CDR3 DNA is TGTGCCAGCACCCCTCACGGTAGCACAGATACGCAGTATTTT. The V and J genes are TRBV6-5 and TRBJ2-3; D gene ambiguous. Germline assignment: CDR1 MNHEY and CDR2 SVGAGI. The CDR3 has 14 residues. V was clipped by 7 bases and J by 0 bases, with 11 bases between them.

A remark on this clone: The identical CDR3 is also encoded by other nucleotide sequences in the sample. This chain connects TRBV11-1 to TRBJ1-2, with D tentatively TRBD1 (6 bases). V was cut by 2 bases and J by 5 bases, with 6 bases left in between. The CDR3 extends over 12 amino acids. From germline, CDR1 is SGHAT and CDR2 FQDESV (reference sequence). The CDR3 DNA reads as TGTGCCAGCAGCTTACAGGGGTATGGCTACACCTTC. It encodes CASSLQGYGYTF.

The genes are TRBV5-1 and TRBJ2-5, with a weak D call TRBD2 (6 bases). The CDR3 extends over 14 amino acids. Germline lookup yields CDR1 SGHRS and CDR2 YFSETQ. Trimming pared 0 bases from V and 5 bases from J, leaving 11 bases between. The CDR3 nucleotides are TGCGCCAGCAGCTTGGATCGGGGGTGGGAGACCCAGTACTTC. It yields the protein CASSLDRGWETQYF.

The gene calls are TRBV19 and TRBJ2-7; 8 bases are a match to TRBD2. The CDR3 is 15 residues long. Unmatched junction bases numbered 6, after V lost 5 bases and J lost 0 bases. CDR1 is LNHDA, CDR2 SQIVND, per germline (reference sequence). The CDR3 is CASSLSSGSSYEQYF. CDR3 coding DNA: TGTGCCAGTAGTCTTTCAAGCGGGAGCTCCTACGAGCAGTACTTC.